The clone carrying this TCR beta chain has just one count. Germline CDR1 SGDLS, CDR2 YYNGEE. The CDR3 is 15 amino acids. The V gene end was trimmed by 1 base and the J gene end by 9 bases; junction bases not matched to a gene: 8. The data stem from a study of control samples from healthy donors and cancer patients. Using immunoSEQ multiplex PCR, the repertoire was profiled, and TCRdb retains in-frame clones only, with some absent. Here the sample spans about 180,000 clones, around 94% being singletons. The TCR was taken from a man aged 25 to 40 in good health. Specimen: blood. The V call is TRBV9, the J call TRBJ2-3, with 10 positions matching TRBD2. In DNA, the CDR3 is TGTGCCAGCAGCGTAAACAGCGGGGGGGCTTGGACGCAGTATTTT. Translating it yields CASSVNSGGAWTQYF.